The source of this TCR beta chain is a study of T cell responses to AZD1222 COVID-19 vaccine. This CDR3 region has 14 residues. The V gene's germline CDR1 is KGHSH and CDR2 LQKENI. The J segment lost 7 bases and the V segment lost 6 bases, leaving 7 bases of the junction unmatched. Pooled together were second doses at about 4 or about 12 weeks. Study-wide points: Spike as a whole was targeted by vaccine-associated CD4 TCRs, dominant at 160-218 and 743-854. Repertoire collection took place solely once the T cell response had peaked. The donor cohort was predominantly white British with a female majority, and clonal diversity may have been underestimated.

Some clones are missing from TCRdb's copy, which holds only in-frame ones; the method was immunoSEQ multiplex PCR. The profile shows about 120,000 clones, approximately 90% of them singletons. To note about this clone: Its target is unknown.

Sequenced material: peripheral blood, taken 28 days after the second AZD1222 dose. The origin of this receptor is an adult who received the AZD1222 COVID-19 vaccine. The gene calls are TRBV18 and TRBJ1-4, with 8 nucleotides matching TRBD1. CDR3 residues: CASSPQGAGEKLFF. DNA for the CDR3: TGTGCCAGCTCCCCCCAGGGGGCGGGTGAAAAACTGTTTTTT.